The 18 T cell receptor beta chains reported below all come from one sample, sequenced in a study of T cells in Graves' hyperthyroidism and ophthalmopathy. There were TCR beta CDR3 regions amplified from RNA transcripts. The HTBI set primed first-round TCR CDR3 RT-PCR. TCRdb processed the multiplex PCR reads anew with MiXCR; each CDR3 protein has one entry. The data hold around 240,000 distinct CDR3 sequences, with roughly 17% observed a single time. Sequenced input: blood. The receptors shown here come from a woman in her late teens or twenties with Graves' ophthalmopathy.

Ten or more counts support this clonotype. The chain employs TRBV20-1 and TRBJ2-1; 11 positions agree with TRBD2. The germline gives CDR1 DFQATT, CDR2 SNEGSKA (reference sequence). V lost 5 bases and J lost 0; bases outside the gene matches: 12. The CDR3 runs to 18 residues. The CDR3 region has the DNA TGCAGTGCTGTGACTAGCGGGACGACCACATACTCCTACAATGAGCAGTTCTTC. It is translated as CSAVTSGTTTYSYNEQFF.

This clonotype was detected ten times or more. The CDR3 sequence: CASSPGTSAAGGTQYF. CDR3 in DNA: TGTGCCAGCTCACCGGGGACTAGCGCGGCCGGGGGGACCCAGTACTTC. V gene TRBV18 combines with J gene TRBJ2-5, with 10 bases identical to TRBD2. The CDR3 length is 16 residues. Looked up from germline, CDR1 is KGHSH and CDR2 is LQKENI. Unmatched junction bases numbered 11, after V lost 3 bases and J lost 7 bases.

This clonotype was seen at least ten times. V gene TRBV18 combines with J gene TRBJ1-4, with D uncertain. The germline CDR1 and CDR2 sequences are KGHSH and LQKENI. V lost 3 bases, J lost 8 bases, and 7 bases lay in between. This CDR3 region has 12 residues. The CDR3: CASSPLGEKLFF. The CDR3 nucleotides are TGTGCCAGCTCACCGCTCGGGGAAAAACTGTTTTTT. Using reference TRBV18 and TRBJ1-4 for the parts outside the CDR3, the full variable domain is NAGVMQNPRHLVRRRGQEARLRCSPMKGHSHVYWYRQLPEEGLKFMVYLQKENIIDESGMPKERFSAEFPKEGPSILRIQQVVRGDSAAYFCASSPLGEKLFFGSGTQLSVL.

Notes on this clonotype: A much bigger clone sits one base away, suggesting this may be a read error. Lacking the conserved final phenylalanine or tryptophan, this CDR3 likely reflects a read error. This sequence joins TRBV14 and TRBJ1-2; weak D call: TRBD1 (5 bases). The ends were cut back, 0 bases at V and 5 bases at J, with 13 bases in the middle. The CDR3 spans 15 residues. CDR1 SGHDN and CDR2 FVKESK come from the germline V gene. Here the CDR3 reads CASSQESAGWYGYTL. The CDR3 bases are TGTGCCAGCAGCCAAGAATCGGCAGGGTGGTATGGCTACACCCTC.

This clonotype was recorded many times. The rearrangement uses TRBV7-9 and TRBJ2-2, with 8 positions matching TRBD2. Germline CDR1 is SEHNR and CDR2 is FQNEAQ (reference sequence). The V and J ends lost 4 bases and 6 bases, in that order; junction bases with no gene match: 7. This CDR3 is built from 15 residues. The chain's CDR3 is CASSSAGVVAGELFF. DNA for the CDR3: TGTGCCAGCAGCTCAGCGGGAGTGGTGGCCGGGGAGCTGTTTTTT.

This clonotype was seen repeatedly, ten times or more. The rearrangement uses TRBV28 and TRBJ2-7; 8 positions agree with TRBD1. There are 15 residues in the CDR3. Losses at the gene ends were 5 bases for V and 2 bases for J; bases not matched to a gene: 8. Germline CDR1 MDHEN, CDR2 SYDVKM. CDR3 coding DNA: TGTGCCAGCAGTCCGTCCGGGACAGGAACCTACGAGCAGTACTTC. This gives the protein CASSPSGTGTYEQYF.

At least ten counts were recorded for this clonotype. This chain uses TRBV2 with TRBJ1-2; a possible D gene is TRBD1 (5 bases). Looked up from germline, CDR1 is SNHLY and CDR2 is FYNNEI. This CDR3 has 15 amino acids. Trimming removed 6 bases from V and 1 base from J, with 15 bases in between. The CDR3 reads CASRGGVSRNYGYTF. Written as DNA, the CDR3 is TGTGCCAGCAGGGGGGGAGTGAGCCGTAACTATGGCTACACCTTC.

This clonotype occurred many times. The gene calls are TRBV18 and TRBJ2-5; 7 nucleotides match TRBD1. CDR3 length equals 12 residues. Germline V gives CDR1 KGHSH, CDR2 LQKENI. V shed 9 bases and J 3 bases; nucleotides not matched to a gene: 4. The CDR3 DNA reads TGTGCCAGTTCCGGGACAGAAGAGACCCAGTACTTC. Translation: CASSGTEETQYF.

In this sample, this clonotype turned up many times. The chain uses TRBV7-9 and TRBJ2-1; D perhaps matches TRBD2 (5 bases). Germline V CDR1 and CDR2: SEHNR, FQNEAQ (reference sequence). Trimming cost V 1 base and J 7 bases, with 11 bases left between them. This CDR3 is built from 14 residues. This chain's CDR3 is CASSLVAGRNEQFF. DNA for the CDR3: TGTGCCAGCAGCTTAGTTGCGGGTAGGAATGAGCAGTTCTTC.

This clonotype was recorded many times. This chain uses TRBV12-3 or TRBV12-4 with TRBJ2-4; D perhaps matches TRBD2 (5 bases). The V gene lost 2 bases and the J gene lost 0 bases, with 8 bases spanning the gap. The CDR3 is 15 residues long. Here the CDR3 DNA reads TGTGCCAGCAGTTTATTACTAGGAGCCAAAAACATTCAGTACTTC. As protein: CASSLLLGAKNIQYF.

This sequence joins TRBV6-1 and TRBJ2-3; maybe TRBD2 (5 bases). Trimming took 3 bases from V and 4 from J, leaving 20 bases between them. The CDR3 extends over 17 amino acids. Germline-derived CDR1 and CDR2 are MNHNS and SASEGT. CDR3 region: CASSELGSELPPDTQYF. The DNA for the CDR3 is TGTGCCAGCAGTGAGTTAGGGAGCGAGCTACCCCCAGATACGCAGTATTTT.

At least ten counts were recorded for this clonotype. The chain combines TRBV30 with TRBJ2-1, with D unclear. Trimming cost V 0 bases and J 7 bases, with 16 bases left between them. The germline gives CDR1 GTSNPN, CDR2 SVGIG (reference sequence). This CDR3 comprises 15 residues. CDR3 sequence: CAWSVGIASVNEQFF. The DNA for the CDR3 is TGTGCCTGGAGTGTAGGAATAGCTTCGGTAAATGAGCAGTTCTTC.

This clonotype was seen repeatedly, ten times or more. The gene calls are TRBV5-1 and TRBJ1-1, with D unclear. V dropped 4 bases and J dropped 1 base, with 11 bases sitting between them. Germline values: CDR1 SGHRS, CDR2 YFSETQ. The CDR3 has 14 residues. The CDR3 nucleotides read TGCGCCAGCAGCCGCCCGACGGGGAACACTGAAGCTTTCTTT. It yields the protein CASSRPTGNTEAFF.

This clonotype was found many times. The chain carries TRBV3-1 and TRBJ1-5, with no clear D. The CDR3 sequence is 14 residues long. The V end lost 3 bases, the J end lost 0 bases, and 6 bases lay between the germline ends. Germline CDR1 reads LGHDT; CDR2 reads YNNKEL (reference sequence). CDR3 sequence: CASSQGYSNQPQHF. Here the CDR3 DNA reads TGTGCCAGCAGCCAGGGATATAGCAATCAGCCCCAGCATTTT.

This chain uses TRBV7-2 with TRBJ2-2; 11 bases agree with TRBD2. V lost 4 bases to trimming and J lost 4 bases; unmatched junction nucleotides: 5. Germline CDR1 and CDR2: SGHTA and FQGNSA. CDR3 length: 16 amino acids. The CDR3 sequence is CASSSTSGRGTGELFF. CDR3 DNA sequence: TGTGCCAGCAGCTCAACTAGCGGGAGAGGCACCGGGGAGCTGTTTTTT.

This clonotype was found once. The chain has TRBV28 and TRBJ2-7, with D perhaps TRBD1 or TRBD2 (5 bases each). The ends were cut back, 6 bases at V and 2 bases at J, with 14 bases in the middle. This CDR3 has 14 amino acids. CDR1 is MDHEN and CDR2 is SYDVKM in the germline V gene. For the CDR3, the DNA is TGTGCCAGCAGACACCGGGACGCCACCTACGAGCAGTACTTC. It encodes CASRHRDATYEQYF.

V usage is TRBV18 and J usage is TRBJ2-7; 9 positions match TRBD1. V shed 6 bases and J 1 base; nucleotides not matched to a gene: 7. The germline V gene encodes CDR1 KGHSH and CDR2 LQKENI. The CDR3 runs to 15 residues. The CDR3 DNA reads as TGTGCCAGCTCGCCGGGACAGGGTACTTCCTACGAGCAGTACTTC. Translation: CASSPGQGTSYEQYF. The full variable domain, its missing parts supplied by reference TRBV18 and TRBJ2-7, is NAGVMQNPRHLVRRRGQEARLRCSPMKGHSHVYWYRQLPEEGLKFMVYLQKENIIDESGMPKERFSAEFPKEGPSILRIQQVVRGDSAAYFCASSPGQGTSYEQYFGPGTRLTVT.

With regard to this clonotype: This could be a read error, since a much larger clone is one nucleotide away. The rearrangement joins TRBV14 to TRBJ1-4; D remains ambiguous. Trimming removed 1 base at V and 7 bases at J, with 4 bases between. This CDR3 spans 12 amino acids. CDR1 SGHDN and CDR2 FVKESK come from the germline V gene. The CDR3 loop reads CASSQVVEKLFF. The CDR3 DNA follows: TGTGCCAGCAGCCAAGTGGTTGAAAAACTGTTTTTT. Together with reference TRBV14 and TRBJ1-4, the CDR3 gives the full variable domain: EAGVTQFPSHSVIEKGQTVTLRCDPISGHDNLYWYRRVMGKEIKFLLHFVKESKQDESGMPNNRFLAERTGGTYSTLKVQPAELEDSGVYFCASSQVVEKLFFGSGTQLSVL.